The T cell receptor beta chain under discussion was sequenced for a study of T cell clonotyping in hematopoietic cell transplantation. Produced via immunoSEQ multiplex PCR; TCRdb's table is partial and in-frame only. Among 9,500 to 15,000 clones listed, roughly 89% were seen once. Notes on the study in general: CD4 and CD8 repertoire contributions could not be separated without sorting. After transplant, recipient diversity fell while pathologically expanded clonotypes grew through day 180.

As regards this clone: Its target is not known.

The V and J ends lost 1 base and 10 bases respectively, with 8 bases between them. The CDR3 sequence is 13 residues long. Germline CDR1 reads SEHNR; CDR2 reads FQNEAQ (reference sequence). The clonotype was recovered from a human donor who either received an allogeneic hematopoietic cell transplant for a myeloid malignancy or was a related donor (not recorded which). Some clones in this sample may be carry-over from other donors' samples. Source material: peripheral blood mononuclear cells. The chain links TRBV7-9 to TRBJ1-6; D is uncertain. The CDR3 spells CASSLVWLSPLHF. Here the CDR3 DNA reads TGTGCCAGCAGCTTAGTTTGGTTATCACCCCTCCACTTT.